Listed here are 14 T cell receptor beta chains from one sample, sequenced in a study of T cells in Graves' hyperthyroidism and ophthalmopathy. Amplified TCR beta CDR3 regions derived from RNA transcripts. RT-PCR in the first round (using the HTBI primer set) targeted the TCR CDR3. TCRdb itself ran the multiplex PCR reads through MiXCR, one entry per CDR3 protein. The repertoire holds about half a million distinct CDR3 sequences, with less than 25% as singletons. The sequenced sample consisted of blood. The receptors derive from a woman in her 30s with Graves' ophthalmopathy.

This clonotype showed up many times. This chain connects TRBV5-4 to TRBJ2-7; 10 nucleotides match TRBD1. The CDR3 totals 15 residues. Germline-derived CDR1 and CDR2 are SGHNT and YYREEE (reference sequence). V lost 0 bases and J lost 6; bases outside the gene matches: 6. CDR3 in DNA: TGTGCCAGCAGCTTGGTGGGACAGGGGAACGGCGAGCAGTACTTC. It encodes CASSLVGQGNGEQYF. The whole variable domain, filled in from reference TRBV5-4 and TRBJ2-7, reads ETGVTQSPTHLIKTRGQQVTLRCSSQSGHNTVSWYQQALGQGPQFIFQYYREEENGRGNFPPRFSGLQFPNYSSELNVNALELDDSALYLCASSLVGQGNGEQYFGPGTRLTVT.

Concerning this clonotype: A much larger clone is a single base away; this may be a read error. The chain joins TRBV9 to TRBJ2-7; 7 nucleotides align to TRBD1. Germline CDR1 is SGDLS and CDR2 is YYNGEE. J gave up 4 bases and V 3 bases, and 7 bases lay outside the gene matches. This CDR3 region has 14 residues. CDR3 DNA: TGTGCCAGCAGCGCCCCCGGGACAGCTTACGAGCAGTACTTC. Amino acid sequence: CASSAPGTAYEQYF.

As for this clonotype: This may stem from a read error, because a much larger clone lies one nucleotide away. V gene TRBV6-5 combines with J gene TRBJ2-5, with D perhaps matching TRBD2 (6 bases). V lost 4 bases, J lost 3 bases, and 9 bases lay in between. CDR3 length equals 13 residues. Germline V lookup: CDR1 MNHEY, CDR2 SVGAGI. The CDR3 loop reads CASSSRLEETQYF. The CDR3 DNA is TGTGCCAGCAGTTCCAGACTAGAAGAGACCCAGTACTTC.

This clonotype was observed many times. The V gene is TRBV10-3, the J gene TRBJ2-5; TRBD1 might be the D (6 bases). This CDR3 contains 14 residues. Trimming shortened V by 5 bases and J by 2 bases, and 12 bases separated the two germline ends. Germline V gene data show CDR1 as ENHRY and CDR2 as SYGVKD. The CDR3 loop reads CAISRNREQETQYF. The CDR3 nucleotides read TGTGCCATCAGTAGGAACAGGGAACAAGAGACCCAGTACTTC.

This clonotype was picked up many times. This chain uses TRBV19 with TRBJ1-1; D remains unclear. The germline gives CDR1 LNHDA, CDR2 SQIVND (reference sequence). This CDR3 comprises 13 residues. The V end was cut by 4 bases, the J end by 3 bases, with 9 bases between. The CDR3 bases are TGTGCCAGTAGTACCCAGAGGGACACTGAAGCTTTCTTT. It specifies CASSTQRDTEAFF.

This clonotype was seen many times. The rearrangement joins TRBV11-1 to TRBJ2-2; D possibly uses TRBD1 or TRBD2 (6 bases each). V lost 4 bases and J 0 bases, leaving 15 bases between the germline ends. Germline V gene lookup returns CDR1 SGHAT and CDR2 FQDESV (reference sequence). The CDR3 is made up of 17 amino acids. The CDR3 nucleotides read TGTGCCAGCAGCTCTTTAAAGGGGGGACCGAACACCGGGGAGCTGTTTTTT. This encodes CASSSLKGGPNTGELFF.

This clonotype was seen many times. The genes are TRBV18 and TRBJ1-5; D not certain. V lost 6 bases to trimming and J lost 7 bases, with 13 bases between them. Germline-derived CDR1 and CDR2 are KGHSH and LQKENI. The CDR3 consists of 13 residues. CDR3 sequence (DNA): TGTGCCAGCTCCCCCGGGCCCAGCCAGCCCCAGCATTTT. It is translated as CASSPGPSQPQHF.

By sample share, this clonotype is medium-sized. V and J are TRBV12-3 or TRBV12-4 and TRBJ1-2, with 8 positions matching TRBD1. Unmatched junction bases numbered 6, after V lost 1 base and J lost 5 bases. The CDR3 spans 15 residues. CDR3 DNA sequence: TGTGCCAGCAGTTTAGGGGCAGGGGGCGGTTATGGCTACACCTTC. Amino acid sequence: CASSLGAGGGYGYTF.

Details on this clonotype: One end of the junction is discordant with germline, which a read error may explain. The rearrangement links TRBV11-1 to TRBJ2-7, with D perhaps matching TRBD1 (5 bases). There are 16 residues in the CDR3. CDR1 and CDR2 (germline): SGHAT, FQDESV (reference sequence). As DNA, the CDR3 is TGTGCCTGCAGCTTAGGGTCGGACATACCCTCCTACGAGCAGTACTTC. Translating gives CACSLGSDIPSYEQYF. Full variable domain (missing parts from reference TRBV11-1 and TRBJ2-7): EAEVAQSPRYKITEKSQAVAFWCDPISGHATLYWYRQILGQGPELLVQFQDESVVDDSQLPKDRFSAERLKGVDSTLKIQPAELGDSAMYLCACSLGSDIPSYEQYFGPGTRLTVT.

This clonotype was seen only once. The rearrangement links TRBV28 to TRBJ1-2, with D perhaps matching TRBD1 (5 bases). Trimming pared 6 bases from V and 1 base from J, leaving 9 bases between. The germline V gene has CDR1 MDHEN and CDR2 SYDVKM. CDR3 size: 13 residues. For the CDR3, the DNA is TGTGCCAGCAGCGACAGTTATAACTATGGCTACACCTTC. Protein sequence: CASSDSYNYGYTF.

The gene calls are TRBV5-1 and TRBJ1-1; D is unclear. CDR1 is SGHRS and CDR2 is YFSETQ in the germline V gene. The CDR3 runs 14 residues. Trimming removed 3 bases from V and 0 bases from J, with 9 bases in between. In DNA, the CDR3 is TGCGCCAGCAGCTATCGAACGATGAACACTGAAGCTTTCTTT. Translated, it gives CASSYRTMNTEAFF.

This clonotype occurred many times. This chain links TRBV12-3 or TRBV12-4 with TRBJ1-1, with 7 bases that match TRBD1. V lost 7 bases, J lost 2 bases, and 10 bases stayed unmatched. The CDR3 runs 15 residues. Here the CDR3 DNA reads TGTGCCAGCACCCGGACAGGACCAGCTAACACTGAAGCTTTCTTT. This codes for CASTRTGPANTEAFF.

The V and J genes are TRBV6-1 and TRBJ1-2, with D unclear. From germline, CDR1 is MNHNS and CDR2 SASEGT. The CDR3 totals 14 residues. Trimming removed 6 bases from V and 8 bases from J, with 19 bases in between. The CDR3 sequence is CASSPNPLSRGYTF. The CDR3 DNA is TGTGCCAGCAGCCCAAATCCCCTATCGAGAGGCTACACCTTC.

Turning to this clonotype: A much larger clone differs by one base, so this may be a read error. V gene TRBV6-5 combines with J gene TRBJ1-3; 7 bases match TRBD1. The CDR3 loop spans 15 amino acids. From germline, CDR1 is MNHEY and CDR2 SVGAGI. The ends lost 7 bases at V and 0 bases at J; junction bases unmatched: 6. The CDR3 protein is CASIADRRSGNTIYF. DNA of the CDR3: TGTGCCAGCATCGCGGACAGGCGCTCTGGAAACACCATATATTTT.